This T cell receptor beta chain was found in a study of T cells in Graves' hyperthyroidism and ophthalmopathy. Notes on the study in general: Ophthalmopathy was predicted by the model a median of roughly 6.7 months ahead of onset. In the analysis, a 13 V-J model separated ophthalmopathy from stable hyperthyroidism.

On the basis of clinical symptoms, serum thyroxine and TRAb, thyroid ultrasound and orbital computed tomography, diagnoses were made. About 10 ml fresh peripheral blood yielded the PBMCs. A remark on this clonotype: Its antigen is still unknown. Relative to the germline gene, one junction end is altered; a read error may explain this.

CDR3 length equals 18 residues. The germline CDR1 and CDR2 sequences are SSHAT and FNYEAQ (reference sequence). RNA transcripts served as the template for amplifying TCR beta CDR3 regions. An initial round of RT-PCR targeting the TCR CDR3 relied on the HTBI primer set. A single record per CDR3 protein comes from TCRdb applying MiXCR to the multiplex PCR reads. The data contain around 600,000 distinct CDR3 sequences, approximately 15% of them singletons. This chain joins TRBV7-7 and TRBJ1-5, with TRBD1 as a possible D gene (5 bases). This TCR was sampled from a woman between 18 and 29 years old with Graves' ophthalmopathy. Sequencing input: blood. CDR3 in amino acids: CASSSPAYRKNSNQPQHF. The DNA of the CDR3 is TGTGCTAGCAGCTCTCCTGCCTACAGGAAAAATAGCAATCAGCCCCAGCATTTT.